The clone carrying this T cell receptor (beta chain) came up a few times. The antigen is undetermined. TCRdb re-called the 5' RACE reads with MiXCR, one entry per CDR3 protein. The sample has under 300,000 distinct CDR3 sequences; around 15% are singletons. The data derive from a study of T-cell memory formation after mild COVID-19. Study overall: Most TCR clusters belonged to a single donor.

The CDR3 extends over 14 amino acids. The ends lost 3 bases at V and 5 bases at J; junction bases unmatched: 6. CDR1 SGHRS and CDR2 YFSETQ come from the germline V gene. Study findings and constraints: For contracting clones, CD4+ ones sat mainly in CM and EM, CD8+ in EMRA. Contracting clones, day 15 to 85, had balanced CD4/CD8, and later expanders favored CD4+. That cross-reactive memory joined was suggested by some responding clones appearing in pre-infection memory.

This receptor was identified in a man between 18 and 35 years old who had mild COVID-19 (a few samples of this study predate the infection). Cell type and time point are not known. The sample consisted of PBMCs or a T cell subset sorted from them (not recorded which). The chain combines TRBV5-1 with TRBJ2-3, with 7 bases identical to TRBD2. The DNA of the CDR3 is TGCGCCAGCAGCTACCAGCGGGGAGGAGATACGCAGTATTTT. Translating it yields CASSYQRGGDTQYF.